This TCR beta chain was obtained from a study of T cells in Graves' hyperthyroidism and ophthalmopathy (dated by TCRdb to between 2018 and 2020). With respect to the entire study: Peripheral blood was collected at initial diagnosis, before any treatment. A discovery cohort of about a hundred patients, 43 with Graves' ophthalmopathy and roughly 59 with stable Graves' hyperthyroidism, was used to find distinguishing TCR V-J signatures. An independent validation cohort of around 19 hyperthyroidism patients and roughly 16 patients who later progressed to ophthalmopathy tested prospective prediction of ophthalmopathy. The 100 or so discovery patients were randomly split 7:3 into training and test sets. Thyroid tissue and blood T-cell repertoires from six Graves' hyperthyroidism patients were also compared in the study. After sampling, hyperthyroidism patients received methimazole starting at 30 mg daily, and ophthalmopathy patients received high-dose intravenous methylprednisolone. According to the paper, TCR Vbeta CDR3 sequencing was carried out on approximately 140 peripheral blood samples, which came from approximately 43 ophthalmopathy, 70 to 80 hyperthyroidism and around 17 progressor patients. Findings and caveats that apply to the study as a whole: Most expanded thyroid clonotypes (frequency above 0.001) were also detected in blood, a finding suggesting that blood repertoires may reflect thyroid immune responses. Sample size was not statistically predetermined, and blinding of investigators to group allocation was not performed. Ophthalmopathy was separated from stable hyperthyroidism by a 13 V-J signature model, with approximately 86% sensitivity and approximately 81% specificity obtained in cross-validation and 80%/75% obtained in testing. During validation, the model predicted progression to ophthalmopathy a median of approximately 6 months ahead of onset, with approximately 70% sensitivity and 72% to 80% specificity.

Graves' hyperthyroidism was defined as stable when no progression to ophthalmopathy occurred over 18 months of follow-up. Hyperthyroidism patients were aged 18 to 65 years and newly diagnosed, with disease duration of less than 2 months. Patients with uncontrolled infections, other autoimmune diseases, pregnancy or lactation were excluded. Diagnoses relied on clinical symptoms, serum thyroxine and TRAb, thyroid ultrasound and orbital computed tomography. PBMCs were isolated from roughly 10 ml of fresh peripheral blood by Ficoll-Paque density gradient centrifugation. Total RNA was extracted with Trizol reagent, and quality was checked on an Agilent 2100 Bioanalyzer. CDR1 SGHAT and CDR2 FQDESV are derived from the germline V gene (reference sequence). The CDR3 goes from the cysteine to the phenylalanine over 15 residues. CDR3 DNA only is kept here, 45 bases in frame from base 1. V and J lose 6 bases and 0 bases, and a span of 14 bases separates them.

Comment on this clonotype: Its antigen is currently not known. Per-nucleotide qualities are absent, and no much larger clonotype sits a single base away.

Amplification of TCR beta CDR3 regions was carried out from RNA transcripts. The first round of RT-PCR for the TCR CDR3 was performed with the HTBI primer set and the Qiagen OneStep RT-PCR kit. The libraries were constructed in a second round of multiplex PCR and then size-selected and purified. Paired-end sequencing of the libraries was performed with 100 bp reads on an Illumina HiSeq2000. As for the authors' bioinformatics: SOAPnuke was used to process the raw data, removing reads that contained adapters or uncalled bases, had a mean Phred below 15, or lacked an exact match to the constant primer or identifier. High-quality paired reads were merged using COPE v1.2.5, and each unique nucleotide sequence was defined as a clonotype. Clonotypes were aligned to IMGT TRBV, TRBD and TRBJ reference segments using MiTCR v1.1. Analysis was restricted to V-J combinations with a frequency above 0.0001, which covered approximately 99% of repertoires. The TCS score was defined as F50 (clonal expansion) divided by E x V (chaos), with BLOSUM62-based TCRdist calculated between CDR3 peptides within each V-J. Welch's t-statistics and random forest reduced around 520 V-J features to roughly 13, which were used in a naive Bayes classifier (R e1071). TCRdb itself trimmed the public reads at Q25 with fastp, ran MiXCR and retained productive beta chains. Each CDR3 protein gets just one entry, which takes the most common genes and DNA from the rows behind it. These V and J calls rely on TCRdb rather than the paper's analysis. Counted in this sample were approximately 200,000 distinct CDR3 sequences; approximately 16% of them appeared once. Of the sample, over 35% is held by the ten largest clones.

Material: blood. The receptor was isolated from a man aged 40-55 years with Graves' hyperthyroidism. In this chain, TRBV11-1 is recombined with TRBJ1-1; TRBD1 might be the D gene, on 6 matching bases. The DNA sequence is as follows: TGTGCCAGCAGTTTCGGGGGCAGGGTGAACACTGAAGCTTTCTTT. Protein translation: CASSFGGRVNTEAFF.